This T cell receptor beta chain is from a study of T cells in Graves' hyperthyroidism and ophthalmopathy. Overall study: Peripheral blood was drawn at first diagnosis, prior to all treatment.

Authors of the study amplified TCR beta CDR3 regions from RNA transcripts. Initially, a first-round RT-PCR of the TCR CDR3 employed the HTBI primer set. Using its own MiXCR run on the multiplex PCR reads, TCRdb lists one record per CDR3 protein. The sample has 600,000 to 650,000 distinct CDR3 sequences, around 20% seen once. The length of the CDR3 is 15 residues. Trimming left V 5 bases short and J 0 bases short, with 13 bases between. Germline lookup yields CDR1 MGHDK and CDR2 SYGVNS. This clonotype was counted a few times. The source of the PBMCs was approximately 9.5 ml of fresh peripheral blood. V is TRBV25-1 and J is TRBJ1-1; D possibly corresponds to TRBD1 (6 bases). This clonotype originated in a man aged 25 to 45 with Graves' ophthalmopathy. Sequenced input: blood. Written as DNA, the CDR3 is TGTGCCAGCAGTAAGGGGGACGGGATGAACACTGAAGCTTTCTTT. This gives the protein CASSKGDGMNTEAFF.